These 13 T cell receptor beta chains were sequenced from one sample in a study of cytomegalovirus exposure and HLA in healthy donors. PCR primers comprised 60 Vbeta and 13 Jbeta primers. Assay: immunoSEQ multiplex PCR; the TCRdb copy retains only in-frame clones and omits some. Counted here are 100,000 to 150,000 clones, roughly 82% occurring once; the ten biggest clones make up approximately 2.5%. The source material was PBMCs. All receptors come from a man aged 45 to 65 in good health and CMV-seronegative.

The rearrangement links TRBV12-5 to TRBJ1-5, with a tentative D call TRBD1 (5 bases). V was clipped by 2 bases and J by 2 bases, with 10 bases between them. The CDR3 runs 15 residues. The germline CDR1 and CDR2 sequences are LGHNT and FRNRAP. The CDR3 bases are TGTGCTAGTGGTTTGCCCTCGACAGGCAATCAGCCCCAGCATTTT. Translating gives CASGLPSTGNQPQHF.

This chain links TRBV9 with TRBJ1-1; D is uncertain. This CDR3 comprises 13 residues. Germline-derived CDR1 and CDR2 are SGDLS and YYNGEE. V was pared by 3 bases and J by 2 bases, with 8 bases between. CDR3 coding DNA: TGTGCCAGCAGCGCTACCTTAAACACTGAAGCTTTCTTT. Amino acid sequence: CASSATLNTEAFF. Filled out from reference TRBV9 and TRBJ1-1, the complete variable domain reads DSGVTQTPKHLITATGQRVTLRCSPRSGDLSVYWYQQSLDQGLQFLIQYYNGEERAKGNILERFSAQQFPDLHSELNLSSLELGDSALYFCASSATLNTEAFFGQGTRLTVV.

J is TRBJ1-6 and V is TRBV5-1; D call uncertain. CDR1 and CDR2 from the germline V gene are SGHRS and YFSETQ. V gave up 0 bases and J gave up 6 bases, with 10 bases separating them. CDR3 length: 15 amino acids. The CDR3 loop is CASSLDPSGNSPLHF. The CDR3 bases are TGCGCCAGCAGCTTGGATCCTTCGGGTAATTCACCCCTCCACTTT.

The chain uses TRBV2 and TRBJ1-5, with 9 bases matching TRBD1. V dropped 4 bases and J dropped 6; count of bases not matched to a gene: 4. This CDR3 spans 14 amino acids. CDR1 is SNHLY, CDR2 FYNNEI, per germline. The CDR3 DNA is TGTGCCAGCAGTGGTACAGGGGGCCGTCAGCCCCAGCATTTT. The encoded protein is CASSGTGGRQPQHF. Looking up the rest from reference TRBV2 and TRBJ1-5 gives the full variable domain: EPEVTQTPSHQVTQMGQEVILRCVPISNHLYFYWYRQILGQKVEFLVSFYNNEISEKSEIFDDQFSVERPDGSNFTLKIRSTKLEDSAMYFCASSGTGGRQPQHFGDGTRLSIL.

CDR3 nucleotides: TGTGCCAGCTCACCCAACCAGGGGACAAACAATCAGCCCCAGCATTTT. Amino acids: CASSPNQGTNNQPQHF. The V call is TRBV18, the J call TRBJ1-5, with D possibly being TRBD1 (6 bases). CDR3 length: 16 amino acids. The V gene's germline CDR1 is KGHSH and CDR2 LQKENI. V was pared by 3 bases and J by 3 bases, with 15 bases between.

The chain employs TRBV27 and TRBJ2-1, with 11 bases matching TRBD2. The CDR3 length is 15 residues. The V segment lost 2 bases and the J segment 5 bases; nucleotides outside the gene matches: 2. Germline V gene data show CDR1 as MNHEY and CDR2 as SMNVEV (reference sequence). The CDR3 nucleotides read TGTGCCAGCAGTTTAGGGACTAGCGGCCACAATGAGCAGTTCTTC. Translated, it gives CASSLGTSGHNEQFF.

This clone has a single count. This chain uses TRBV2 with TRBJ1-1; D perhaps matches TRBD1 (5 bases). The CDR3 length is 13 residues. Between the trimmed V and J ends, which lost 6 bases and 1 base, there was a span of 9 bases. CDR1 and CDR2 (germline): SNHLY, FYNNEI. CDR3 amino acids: CASSGHQNTEAFF. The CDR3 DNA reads TGTGCCAGCAGCGGACACCAGAACACTGAAGCTTTCTTT. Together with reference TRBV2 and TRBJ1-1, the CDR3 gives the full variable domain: EPEVTQTPSHQVTQMGQEVILRCVPISNHLYFYWYRQILGQKVEFLVSFYNNEISEKSEIFDDQFSVERPDGSNFTLKIRSTKLEDSAMYFCASSGHQNTEAFFGQGTRLTVV.

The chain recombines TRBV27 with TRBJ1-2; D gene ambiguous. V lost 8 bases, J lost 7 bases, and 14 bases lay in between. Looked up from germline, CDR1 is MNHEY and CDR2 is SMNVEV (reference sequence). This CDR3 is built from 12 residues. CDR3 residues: CASRPPSGGYTF. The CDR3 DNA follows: TGTGCCAGCCGCCCCCCCAGCGGTGGCTACACCTTC.

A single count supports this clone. The DNA of the CDR3 is TGCGCCAGCAGCGGGAACAGGGGCACCGGGGAGCTGTTTTTT. This encodes CASSGNRGTGELFF. The V and J genes are TRBV5-1 and TRBJ2-2, with 7 bases aligning to TRBD1. The CDR3 sequence is 14 residues long. J lost 4 bases, V lost 4 bases, and 4 bases had no gene match. Germline CDR1 and CDR2: SGHRS and YFSETQ.

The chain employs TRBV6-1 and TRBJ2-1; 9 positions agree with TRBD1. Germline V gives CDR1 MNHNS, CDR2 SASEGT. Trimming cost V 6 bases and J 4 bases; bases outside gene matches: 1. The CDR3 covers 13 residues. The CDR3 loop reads CASRGQGYNEQFF. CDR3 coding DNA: TGTGCCAGCAGGGGACAGGGTTACAATGAGCAGTTCTTC.

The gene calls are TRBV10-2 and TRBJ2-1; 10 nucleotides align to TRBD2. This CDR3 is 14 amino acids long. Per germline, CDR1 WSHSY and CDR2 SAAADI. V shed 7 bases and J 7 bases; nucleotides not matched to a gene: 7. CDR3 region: CASTERGGRNEQFF. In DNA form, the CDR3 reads TGCGCCAGCACCGAGCGGGGGGGCAGGAATGAGCAGTTCTTC.

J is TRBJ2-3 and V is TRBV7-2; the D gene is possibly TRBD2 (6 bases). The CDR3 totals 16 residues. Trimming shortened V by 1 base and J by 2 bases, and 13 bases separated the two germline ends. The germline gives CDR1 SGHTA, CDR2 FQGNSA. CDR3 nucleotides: TGTGCCAGCAGCTTAGTAGGGACTCGGGCCACAGATACGCAGTATTTT. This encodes CASSLVGTRATDTQYF. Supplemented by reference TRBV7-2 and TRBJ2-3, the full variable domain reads GAGVSQSPSNKVTEKGKDVELRCDPISGHTALYWYRQSLGQGLEFLIYFQGNSAPDKSGLPSDRFSAERTGGSVSTLTIQRTQQEDSAVYLCASSLVGTRATDTQYFGPGTRLTVL.

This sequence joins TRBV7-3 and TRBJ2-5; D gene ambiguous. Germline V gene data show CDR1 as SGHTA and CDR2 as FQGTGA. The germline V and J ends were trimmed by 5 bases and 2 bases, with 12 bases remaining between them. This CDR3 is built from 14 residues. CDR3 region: CASSPRGPQETQYF. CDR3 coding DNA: TGTGCCAGCAGCCCCAGAGGCCCACAAGAGACCCAGTACTTC.